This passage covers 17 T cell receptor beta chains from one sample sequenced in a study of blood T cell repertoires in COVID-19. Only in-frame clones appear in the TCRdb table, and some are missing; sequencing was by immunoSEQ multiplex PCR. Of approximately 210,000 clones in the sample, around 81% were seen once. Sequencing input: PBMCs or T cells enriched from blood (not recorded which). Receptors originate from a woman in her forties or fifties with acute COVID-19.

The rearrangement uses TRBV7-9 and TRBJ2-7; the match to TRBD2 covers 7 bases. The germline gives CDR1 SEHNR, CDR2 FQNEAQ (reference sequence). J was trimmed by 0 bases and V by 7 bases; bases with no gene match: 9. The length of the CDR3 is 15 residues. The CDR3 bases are TGTGCCAGCACCAATAGCGGGCCGAACTCCTACGAGCAGTACTTC. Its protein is CASTNSGPNSYEQYF. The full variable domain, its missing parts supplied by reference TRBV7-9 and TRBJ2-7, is DTGVSQNPRHKITKRGQNVTFRCDPISEHNRLYWYRQTLGQGPEFLTYFQNEAQLEKSRLLSDRFSAERPKGSFSTLEIQRTEQGDSAMYLCASTNSGPNSYEQYFGPGTRLTVT.

In nucleotides, the CDR3 is TGTGCCAGCCAGAACACCGGGGAGCTGTTTTTT. Protein product: CASQNTGELFF. The chain has TRBV7-9 and TRBJ2-2; D ambiguous. V was pared by 8 bases and J by 1 base, with 2 bases between. Germline V gives CDR1 SEHNR, CDR2 FQNEAQ (reference sequence). The CDR3 is 11 amino acids.

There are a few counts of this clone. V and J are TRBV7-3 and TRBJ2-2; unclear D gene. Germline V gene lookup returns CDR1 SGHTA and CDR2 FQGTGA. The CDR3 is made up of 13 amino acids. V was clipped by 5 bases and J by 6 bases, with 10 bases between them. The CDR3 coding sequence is TGTGCCAGCAGCCCCACGGTACCCGGGGAGCTGTTTTTT. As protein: CASSPTVPGELFF.

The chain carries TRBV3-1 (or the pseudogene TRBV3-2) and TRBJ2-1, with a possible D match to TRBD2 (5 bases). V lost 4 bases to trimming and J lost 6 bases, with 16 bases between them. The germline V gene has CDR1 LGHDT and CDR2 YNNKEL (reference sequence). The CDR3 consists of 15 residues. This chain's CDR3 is CASSPLGAFGNEQFF. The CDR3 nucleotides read TGTGCCAGCAGCCCCCTGGGAGCCTTCGGCAATGAGCAGTTCTTC.

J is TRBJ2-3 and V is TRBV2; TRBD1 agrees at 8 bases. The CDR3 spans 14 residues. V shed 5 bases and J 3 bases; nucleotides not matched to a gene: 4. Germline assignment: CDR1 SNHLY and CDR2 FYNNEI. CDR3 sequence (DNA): TGTGCCAGCAGTTGGACAGGGATGACAGATACGCAGTATTTT. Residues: CASSWTGMTDTQYF.

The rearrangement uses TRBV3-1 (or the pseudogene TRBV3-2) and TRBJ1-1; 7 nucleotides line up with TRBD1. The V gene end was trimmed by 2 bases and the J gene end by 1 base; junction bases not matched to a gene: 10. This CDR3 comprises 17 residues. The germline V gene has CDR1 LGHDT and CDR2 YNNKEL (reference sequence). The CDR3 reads CASSQWATGTANTEAFF. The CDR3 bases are TGTGCCAGCAGCCAATGGGCTACCGGGACAGCGAACACTGAAGCTTTCTTT.

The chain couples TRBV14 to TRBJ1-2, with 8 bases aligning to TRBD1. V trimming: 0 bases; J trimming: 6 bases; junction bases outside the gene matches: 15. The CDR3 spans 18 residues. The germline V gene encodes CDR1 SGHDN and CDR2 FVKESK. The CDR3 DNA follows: TGTGCCAGCAGCCAAGAAACAGGGGGGGCCATCCGAGCCCATGGCTACACCTTC. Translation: CASSQETGGAIRAHGYTF.

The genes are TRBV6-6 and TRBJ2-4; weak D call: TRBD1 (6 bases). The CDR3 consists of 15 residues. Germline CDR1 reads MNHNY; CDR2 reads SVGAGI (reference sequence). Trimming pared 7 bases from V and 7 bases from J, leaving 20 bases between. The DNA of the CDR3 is TGTGCCAGCATCAACATACAGGGTTTCGAGAACATTCAGTACTTC. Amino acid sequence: CASINIQGFENIQYF.

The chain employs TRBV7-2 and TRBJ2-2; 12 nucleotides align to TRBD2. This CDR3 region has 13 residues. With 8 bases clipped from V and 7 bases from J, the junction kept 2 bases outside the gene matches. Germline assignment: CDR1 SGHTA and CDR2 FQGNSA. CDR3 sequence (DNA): TGTGCCAGCGGACTAGCGGGGAACGGGGAGCTGTTTTTT. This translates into CASGLAGNGELFF.

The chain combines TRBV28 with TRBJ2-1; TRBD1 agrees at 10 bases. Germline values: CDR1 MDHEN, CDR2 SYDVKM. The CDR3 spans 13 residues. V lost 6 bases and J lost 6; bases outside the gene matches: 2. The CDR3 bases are TGTGCCAGCAGGCGACAGGGGGCCAATGAGCAGTTCTTC. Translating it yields CASRRQGANEQFF.

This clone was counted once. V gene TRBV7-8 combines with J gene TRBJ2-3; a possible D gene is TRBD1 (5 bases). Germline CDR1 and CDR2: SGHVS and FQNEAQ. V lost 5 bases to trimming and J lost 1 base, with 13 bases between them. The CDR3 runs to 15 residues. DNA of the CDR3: TGTGCCAGCAGCACCGCAGGGCTTCGCACAGATACGCAGTATTTT. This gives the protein CASSTAGLRTDTQYF.

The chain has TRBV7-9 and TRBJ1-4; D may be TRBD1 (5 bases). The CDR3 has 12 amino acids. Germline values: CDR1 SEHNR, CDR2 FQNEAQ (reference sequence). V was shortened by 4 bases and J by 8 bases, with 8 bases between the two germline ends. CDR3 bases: TGTGCCAGCAGCTCCCGACAGGAAAAACTGTTTTTT. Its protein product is CASSSRQEKLFF.

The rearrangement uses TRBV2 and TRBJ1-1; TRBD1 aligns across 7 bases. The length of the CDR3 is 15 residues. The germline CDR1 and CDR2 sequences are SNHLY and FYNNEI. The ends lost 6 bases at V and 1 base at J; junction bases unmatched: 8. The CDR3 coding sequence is TGTGCCAGCAGCCTCACAGGGGCCAGGAACACTGAAGCTTTCTTT. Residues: CASSLTGARNTEAFF.

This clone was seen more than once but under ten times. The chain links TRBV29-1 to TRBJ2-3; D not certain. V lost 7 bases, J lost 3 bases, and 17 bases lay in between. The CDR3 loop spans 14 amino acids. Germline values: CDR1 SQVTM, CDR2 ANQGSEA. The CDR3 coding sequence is TGCAGCGCTCACCTGACTGCTACTACAGATACGCAGTATTTT. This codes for CSAHLTATTDTQYF.

The CDR3 loop is CATSELRQTKETQYF. CDR3 nucleotide sequence: TGTGCCACCAGTGAACTACGACAGACCAAAGAGACCCAGTACTTC. This chain uses TRBV24-1 with TRBJ2-5; TRBD1 might be the D (5 bases). Germline V gene data show CDR1 as KGHDR and CDR2 as SFDVKD. Trimming removed 4 bases from V and 3 bases from J, with 14 bases in between. The CDR3 has 15 residues.

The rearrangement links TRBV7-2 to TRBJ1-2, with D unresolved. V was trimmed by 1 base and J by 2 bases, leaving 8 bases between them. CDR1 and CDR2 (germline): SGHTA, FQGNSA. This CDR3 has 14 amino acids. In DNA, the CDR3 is TGTGCCAGCAGCTTAGGAGTCGGGAACTATGGCTACACCTTC. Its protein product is CASSLGVGNYGYTF.

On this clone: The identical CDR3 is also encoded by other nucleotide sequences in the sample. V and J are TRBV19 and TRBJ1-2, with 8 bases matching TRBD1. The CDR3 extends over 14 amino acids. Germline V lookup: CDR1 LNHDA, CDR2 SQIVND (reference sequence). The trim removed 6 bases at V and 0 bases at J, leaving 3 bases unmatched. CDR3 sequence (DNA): TGTGCCAGTAGACCGGGACAGGCTAACTATGGCTACACCTTC. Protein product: CASRPGQANYGYTF.